Presented here are 17 T cell receptor beta chains from one specimen sequenced in a study of T cells in Graves' hyperthyroidism and ophthalmopathy. RNA transcripts served as the template for amplifying TCR beta CDR3 regions. Primed by the HTBI set, a first-round RT-PCR was run on the TCR CDR3. Each CDR3 protein is one row after TCRdb ran MiXCR on the multiplex PCR reads. This sample has approximately 520,000 distinct CDR3 sequences, with 24% found just once. Sequenced input: blood. These receptors all stem from a woman in her 30s with Graves' ophthalmopathy.

This clonotype was found many times. The chain has TRBV12-3 or TRBV12-4 and TRBJ2-7; 13 positions match TRBD2. This CDR3 contains 15 residues. The trim removed 6 bases at V and 3 bases at J, leaving 5 bases unmatched. In nucleotides, the CDR3 is TGTGCCAGCAGCAAGGGACTAGCGGGGCTCTACGAGCAGTACTTC. As protein: CASSKGLAGLYEQYF.

The V call is TRBV24-1, the J call TRBJ2-5; D call uncertain. The CDR3 runs 14 residues. Trimming removed 1 base at V and 5 bases at J, with 10 bases between. Per the germline V gene, CDR1 is KGHDR and CDR2 is SFDVKD. CDR3 sequence (DNA): TGTGCCACCAGTGATTTCGGATCGAGGGAGACCCAGTACTTC. Protein product: CATSDFGSRETQYF.

This clonotype has a count of ten or more. The genes are TRBV11-2 and TRBJ1-2, with D hard to call. V lost 2 bases and J lost 1, with 11 bases in between. From germline, CDR1 is SGHAT and CDR2 FQNNGV. This CDR3 contains 15 residues. The CDR3 region is CASSLTSGINYGYTF. CDR3 bases: TGTGCCAGCAGCTTAACGTCCGGGATTAACTATGGCTACACCTTC.

This clonotype was detected only a few times. The gene calls are TRBV6-1 and TRBJ1-2, with a tentative D call TRBD1 (6 bases). The germline V gene has CDR1 MNHNS and CDR2 SASEGT. The CDR3 totals 15 residues. The V end was cut by 4 bases, the J end by 3 bases, with 15 bases between. CDR3 region: CASSALTRTDYGYTF. In DNA form, the CDR3 reads TGTGCCAGCAGTGCCCTAACAAGGACAGACTATGGCTACACCTTC.

This clonotype was seen ten or more times. For the CDR3, the DNA is TGTGCCAGCTCCTCAAGAAGCCTGAGCTCCTACGAGCAGTACTTC. Protein sequence: CASSSRSLSSYEQYF. The chain couples TRBV6-5 to TRBJ2-7; D gene ambiguous. This CDR3 is built from 15 residues. The germline V gene has CDR1 MNHEY and CDR2 SVGAGI. V was shortened by 8 bases and J by 0 bases, with 17 bases between the two germline ends.

This chain links TRBV19 with TRBJ2-7, with 7 bases that match TRBD1. CDR3 length equals 14 residues. Germline trimming cut 6 bases from V and 3 bases from J; bases unmatched to any gene: 8. Germline CDR1 reads LNHDA; CDR2 reads SQIVND (reference sequence). This CDR3 reads CASSRDSSIYEQYF. The CDR3 nucleotides read TGTGCCAGTAGCCGGGACAGCAGTATCTACGAGCAGTACTTC.

The chain combines TRBV7-9 with TRBJ1-5, with D hard to call. There are 13 residues in the CDR3. From germline, CDR1 is SEHNR and CDR2 FQNEAQ (reference sequence). With 5 bases removed from V and 5 bases from J, the gap between germline ends came to 10 bases. CDR3 in amino acids: CASSRPPDQPQHF. CDR3 sequence (DNA): TGTGCCAGCAGCAGACCGCCCGATCAGCCCCAGCATTTT.

V usage is TRBV3-1 and J usage is TRBJ1-1; no reliable D call. V was pared by 4 bases and J by 4 bases, with 16 bases between. This CDR3 has 15 amino acids. Germline CDR1 reads LGHDT; CDR2 reads YNNKEL (reference sequence). CDR3 nucleotide sequence: TGTGCCAGCAGCCCGAACATCCGCATCTTCACTGAAGCTTTCTTT. This codes for CASSPNIRIFTEAFF.

This clonotype came up many times. This sequence joins TRBV5-1 and TRBJ2-7; 10 nucleotides match TRBD1. The CDR3 is made up of 15 amino acids. The germline V gene has CDR1 SGHRS and CDR2 YFSETQ. V lost 4 bases to trimming and J lost 4 bases; unmatched junction nucleotides: 8. The CDR3, as DNA: TGCGCCAGCAGCATAGACCGGGACAGGGGATACGAGCAGTACTTC. Translated, it gives CASSIDRDRGYEQYF.

The J gene is TRBJ1-3, the V gene TRBV11-2; D not resolved. Germline assignment: CDR1 SGHAT and CDR2 FQNNGV. V was cut by 0 bases and J by 0 bases, with 9 bases left in between. This CDR3 is built from 16 residues. This chain's CDR3 is CASSLERVFSGNTIYF. CDR3 bases: TGTGCCAGCAGCTTAGAACGGGTATTCTCTGGAAACACCATATATTTT.

This clonotype was counted only a few times. This chain joins TRBV7-2 and TRBJ2-5; 7 nucleotides agree with TRBD2. CDR1 is SGHTA and CDR2 is FQGNSA in the germline V gene. V lost 5 bases to trimming and J lost 9 bases; unmatched junction nucleotides: 12. CDR3 length: 14 amino acids. CDR3 protein: CASSQLSGGRAQYF. CDR3 DNA sequence: TGTGCCAGCAGCCAACTTAGCGGAGGGAGGGCCCAGTACTTC.

This clonotype was picked up many times. The CDR3 nucleotides read TGTGCCAGCAGCTTGAATAGGGCAGGGGGCTACGAGCAGTACTTC. Translated: CASSLNRAGGYEQYF. The V call is TRBV7-9, the J call TRBJ2-7; 7 bases are a match to TRBD1. CDR3 length equals 15 residues. V lost 3 bases to trimming and J lost 3 bases; unmatched junction nucleotides: 8. Germline-derived CDR1 and CDR2 are SEHNR and FQNEAQ (reference sequence).

The chain couples TRBV9 to TRBJ2-5, with 8 positions matching TRBD2. Germline loops: CDR1 SGDLS, CDR2 YYNGEE. The CDR3 spans 17 residues. J was trimmed by 0 bases and V by 4 bases; bases with no gene match: 11. The CDR3 region is CASSQDSASGYQETQYF. The CDR3, as DNA: TGTGCCAGCAGCCAAGATTCGGCTAGCGGGTACCAAGAGACCCAGTACTTC. The full variable domain, in which reference TRBV9 and TRBJ2-5 provide the parts outside the CDR3, is DSGVTQTPKHLITATGQRVTLRCSPRSGDLSVYWYQQSLDQGLQFLIQYYNGEERAKGNILERFSAQQFPDLHSELNLSSLELGDSALYFCASSQDSASGYQETQYFGPGTRLLVL.

The chain joins TRBV20-1 to TRBJ2-4; D ambiguous. Trimming left V 6 bases short and J 8 bases short, with 11 bases between. CDR1 is DFQATT and CDR2 is SNEGSKA in the germline V gene (reference sequence). CDR3 length: 11 residues. CDR3 nucleotide sequence: TGCAGTGCCATAATGGGGTACATTCAGTACTTC. Amino acids: CSAIMGYIQYF.

This clonotype has a count of ten or more. The CDR3 loop reads CASSLVPGSPLHF. The DNA of the CDR3 is TGTGCCAGCAGCTTAGTTCCAGGTTCACCCCTCCACTTT. This chain joins TRBV7-2 and TRBJ1-6; no clear D. Looked up from germline, CDR1 is SGHTA and CDR2 is FQGNSA. V was shortened by 1 base and J by 9 bases, with 7 bases between the two germline ends. This CDR3 contains 13 residues.

This clonotype was detected ten times or more. The chain is built from TRBV4-1 and TRBJ1-2; D is unresolved. V gave up 1 base and J gave up 5 bases, with 8 bases separating them. CDR3 length equals 13 residues. Germline CDR1 and CDR2: MGHRA and YSYEKL. The CDR3 sequence is CASSQGSFYGYTF. CDR3 nucleotide sequence: TGCGCCAGCAGCCAAGGCAGCTTTTATGGCTACACCTTC.

There are many counts of this clonotype. The chain has TRBV7-6 and TRBJ1-1; a weak D match, TRBD1 (5 bases). Germline V gene lookup returns CDR1 SGHVS and CDR2 FNYEAQ. The CDR3 runs to 14 residues. The germline V and J ends were trimmed by 1 base and 4 bases, with 10 bases remaining between them. The CDR3 loop reads CASSLVAGFTEAFF. CDR3 nucleotide sequence: TGTGCCAGCAGCTTAGTCGCAGGGTTCACTGAAGCTTTCTTT.